Below are 27 T cell receptor beta chains sequenced from a single sample in a study of CD8 T cells in Susac syndrome (dated by TCRdb to between 2018 and 2020). The library was made by the immunoSEQ multiplex PCR assay. RNA was extracted with the RNeasy kit and 0.5 to 1 ug was reverse transcribed using random hexamers. TCRdb passed the public sequencing reads through fastp at Q25 and MiXCR, retaining productive beta sequences. Rows merge per CDR3 protein into single entries with the most common DNA and genes. In this sample the table shows approximately 120,000 distinct CDR3 sequences, around 94% of which occur a single time. Jointly, the top ten make up approximately 0.2% of the sample. Sequencing input: CD8+ T cells from PBMCs. Every receptor here comes from a human donor with Susac syndrome.

V gene TRBV10-3 combines with J gene TRBJ2-2, with 9 bases lining up with TRBD2. Germline V gene data show CDR1 as ENHRY and CDR2 as SYGVKD. The CDR3 length is 15 residues. The junction had 4 bases not matched to a gene; V was cut back by 4 bases and J by 4 bases. CDR3 nucleotides: TGTGCCATCAGTGCCGGGACTAGCATCACCGGGGAGCTGTTTTTT. Translation gives CAISAGTSITGELFF.

The genes are TRBV18 and TRBJ2-7; 11 positions agree with TRBD2. The CDR3 is made up of 15 amino acids. Per germline, CDR1 KGHSH and CDR2 LQKENI. V lost 4 bases and J lost 0; bases outside the gene matches: 2. CDR3 region: CASSHSGGASYEQYF. Here the CDR3 DNA reads TGTGCCAGCTCACATAGCGGGGGGGCCTCCTACGAGCAGTACTTC.

The chain combines TRBV27 with TRBJ1-5; TRBD1 matches at 9 bases. CDR3 length: 12 residues. From germline, CDR1 is MNHEY and CDR2 SMNVEV (reference sequence). V lost 7 bases to trimming and J lost 6 bases; unmatched junction nucleotides: 1. The CDR3 bases are TGTGCCAGCAAACAGGGGGCTCAGCCCCAGCATTTT. It codes for CASKQGAQPQHF.

The chain couples TRBV25-1 to TRBJ1-5; D not resolved. The germline V gene has CDR1 MGHDK and CDR2 SYGVNS. Trimming stripped 4 bases from V and 6 bases from J, with 7 bases between. The CDR3 runs to 12 residues. This CDR3 reads CASSVGSQPQHF. CDR3 DNA sequence: TGTGCCAGCAGTGTAGGTAGTCAGCCCCAGCATTTT.

The chain employs TRBV7-8 and TRBJ1-2; possibly TRBD1 for D (6 bases). CDR1 is SGHVS and CDR2 is FQNEAQ in the germline V gene. V lost 3 bases and J 5 bases, leaving 16 bases between the germline ends. The CDR3 loop spans 15 amino acids. The CDR3 nucleotides read TGTGCCAGCAGCTTCCCGGGGGCCTTAGCGTATGGCTACACCTTC. This sequence encodes CASSFPGALAYGYTF.

This rearrangement joins TRBV7-9 to TRBJ2-7, with D perhaps TRBD1 (5 bases). With 5 bases removed from V and 10 bases from J, the gap between germline ends came to 18 bases. Germline V gene lookup returns CDR1 SEHNR and CDR2 FQNEAQ (reference sequence). The CDR3 consists of 13 residues. The CDR3 nucleotides are TGTGCCAGCAGCCCTCCCCCCCGACAGCTCCAGTACTTC. It translates to CASSPPPRQLQYF.

This chain links TRBV7-9 with TRBJ1-2; D perhaps matches TRBD1 (5 bases). There are 15 residues in the CDR3. Trimming took off 2 bases at V and 4 bases at J, with 14 bases between the two ends. Per the germline V gene, CDR1 is SEHNR and CDR2 is FQNEAQ (reference sequence). In nucleotides, the CDR3 is TGTGCCAGCAGCTTAATCTTGCAGGGCCCCTATGGCTACACCTTC. It is translated as CASSLILQGPYGYTF.

V is TRBV24-1 and J is TRBJ2-1, with 9 nucleotides matching TRBD1. CDR3 length equals 12 residues. With V trimmed by 7 bases and J by 8 bases, 2 bases remained unmatched. The germline V gene encodes CDR1 KGHDR and CDR2 SFDVKD. CDR3: CATRDRGDEQFF. For the CDR3, the DNA is TGTGCCACCAGGGACAGGGGTGATGAGCAGTTCTTC.

This sequence joins TRBV28 and TRBJ2-3, with D possibly being TRBD2 (6 bases). The CDR3 loop spans 14 amino acids. Trimming pared 2 bases from V and 4 bases from J, leaving 10 bases between. Germline CDR1 and CDR2: MDHEN and SYDVKM. In DNA, the CDR3 is TGTGCCAGCAGTTTAAAACCGGGGGCAGATACGCAGTATTTT. Translated: CASSLKPGADTQYF.

V usage is TRBV7-9 and J usage is TRBJ2-6; D perhaps matches TRBD1 (5 bases). The CDR3 covers 17 residues. Per germline, CDR1 SEHNR and CDR2 FQNEAQ (reference sequence). Trimming removed 2 bases at V and 2 bases at J, with 13 bases between. This CDR3 is CASSLRQGVTGANVLTF. The CDR3 DNA reads TGTGCCAGCAGCTTAAGGCAGGGCGTGACTGGGGCCAACGTCCTGACTTTC.

The gene calls are TRBV7-9 and TRBJ2-6; a possible D gene is TRBD1 (6 bases). The CDR3 sequence is 17 residues long. Germline V gene data show CDR1 as SEHNR and CDR2 as FQNEAQ (reference sequence). Between the trimmed V and J ends, which lost 5 bases and 2 bases, there was a span of 16 bases. The CDR3 here is CASSVDLRGPGANVLTF. Written as DNA, the CDR3 is TGTGCCAGCAGCGTAGATCTCAGGGGCCCTGGGGCCAACGTCCTGACTTTC.

V is TRBV6-5 and J is TRBJ2-5; 7 bases agree with TRBD2. CDR1 MNHEY and CDR2 SVGAGI come from the germline V gene. This CDR3 is 15 amino acids long. V shed 7 bases, J shed 2 bases, and the junction held 10 bases outside the gene matches. This CDR3 reads CASNQRGHLQETQYF. For the CDR3, the DNA is TGTGCCAGCAACCAGCGGGGCCACCTACAAGAGACCCAGTACTTC.

The J gene is TRBJ1-1, the V gene TRBV30, with a weak D call TRBD1 (6 bases). From germline, CDR1 is GTSNPN and CDR2 SVGIG (reference sequence). The length of the CDR3 is 11 residues. With 1 base removed from V and 6 bases from J, the gap between germline ends came to 6 bases. DNA for the CDR3: TGTGCCTGGAGTGAGGGGGCTGAAGCTTTCTTT. Translated: CAWSEGAEAFF. Together with reference TRBV30 and TRBJ1-1, the CDR3 gives the full variable domain: SQTIHQWPATLVQPVGSPLSLECTVEGTSNPNLYWYRQAAGRGLQLLFYSVGIGQISSEVPQNLSASRPQDRQFILSSKKLLLSDSGFYLCAWSEGAEAFFGQGTRLTVV.

The chain has TRBV7-9 and TRBJ1-2, with a weak D call TRBD1 (6 bases). Germline assignment: CDR1 SEHNR and CDR2 FQNEAQ (reference sequence). V dropped 5 bases and J dropped 0 bases, with 13 bases sitting between them. CDR3 length: 15 amino acids. The CDR3 spells CASSPDKGANYGYTF. The CDR3 region has the DNA TGTGCCAGCAGCCCCGACAAGGGGGCTAACTATGGCTACACCTTC.

The CDR3 here is CASRGNREAFF. CDR3 sequence (DNA): TGTGCCAGCAGGGGAAATCGTGAAGCTTTCTTT. The chain employs TRBV27 and TRBJ1-1, with D unresolved. Germline CDR1 MNHEY, CDR2 SMNVEV (reference sequence). The length of the CDR3 is 11 residues. Between the trimmed V and J ends, which lost 6 bases and 7 bases, there was a span of 9 bases.

The chain links TRBV2 to TRBJ1-1, with D unresolved. V lost 5 bases, J lost 8 bases, and 6 bases lay in between. Germline CDR1 SNHLY, CDR2 FYNNEI. CDR3 length equals 10 residues. The CDR3 DNA reads as TGTGCCAGCAGTATGCGAGAAGCTTTCTTT. Translation gives CASSMREAFF.

V gene TRBV6-5 combines with J gene TRBJ1-1; no firm D call. Germline V gives CDR1 MNHEY, CDR2 SVGAGI. This CDR3 region has 13 residues. The V and J ends lost 7 bases and 1 base respectively, with 10 bases between them. The DNA of the CDR3 is TGTGCCAGCACCCCGAAGGAGAACACTGAAGCTTTCTTT. Its translation: CASTPKENTEAFF.

The chain combines TRBV25-1 with TRBJ2-5, with 11 bases that match TRBD2. Germline V CDR1 and CDR2: MGHDK, SYGVNS. CDR3 length: 15 residues. V shed 3 bases and J 5 bases; nucleotides not matched to a gene: 5. Here the CDR3 reads CASSDPTSGDETQYF. The CDR3 DNA follows: TGTGCCAGCAGTGATCCGACTAGCGGGGATGAGACCCAGTACTTC.

The chain has TRBV19 and TRBJ2-7, with TRBD1 matching over 9 bases. The CDR3 loop spans 15 amino acids. The V and J ends lost 5 bases and 5 bases, in that order; junction bases with no gene match: 10. CDR1 is LNHDA, CDR2 SQIVND, per germline (reference sequence). CDR3 sequence (DNA): TGTGCCAGTAGTTCAACCGGGACAGGGACCGACGAGCAGTACTTC. It is translated as CASSSTGTGTDEQYF. Combining the CDR3 with reference TRBV19 and TRBJ2-7 gives the whole variable domain DGGITQSPKYLFRKEGQNVTLSCEQNLNHDAMYWYRQDPGQGLRLIYYSQIVNDFQKGDIAEGYSVSREKKESFPLTVTSAQKNPTAFYLCASSSTGTGTDEQYFGPGTRLTVT.

This clonotype was detected once. This chain uses TRBV2 with TRBJ2-2, with 7 bases identical to TRBD2. CDR3 length equals 14 residues. Germline loops: CDR1 SNHLY, CDR2 FYNNEI. With V trimmed by 8 bases and J by 0 bases, 3 bases remained unmatched. CDR3 DNA: TGTGCCAGCGGGGACTACTCGAACACCGGGGAGCTGTTTTTT. It specifies CASGDYSNTGELFF.

V gene TRBV30 combines with J gene TRBJ1-5; TRBD1 might be the D (5 bases). The germline CDR1 and CDR2 sequences are GTSNPN and SVGIG (reference sequence). This CDR3 contains 15 residues. V shed 2 bases and J shed 4 bases, with 15 bases lying between them. Written as DNA, the CDR3 is TGTGCCTGGAGTACTGGGGGTGGAAGTAATCAGCCCCAGCATTTT. Its translation: CAWSTGGGSNQPQHF.

The chain recombines TRBV9 with TRBJ2-1; TRBD2 aligns across 7 bases. Germline CDR1 and CDR2: SGDLS and YYNGEE. After removal of 3 bases from V and 8 bases from J, the junction contained 8 bases not matched to a gene. This CDR3 is 14 amino acids long. DNA of the CDR3: TGTGCCAGCAGCGGGACTAGAGGGGTCGATGAGCAGTTCTTC. It translates to CASSGTRGVDEQFF.

The rearrangement joins TRBV20-1 to TRBJ2-3, with 12 bases fitting TRBD2. J was trimmed by 2 bases and V by 7 bases; bases with no gene match: 1. Per the germline V gene, CDR1 is DFQATT and CDR2 is SNEGSKA (reference sequence). The CDR3 runs 13 residues. The chain's CDR3 is CSGTSGITDTQYF. As DNA, the CDR3 is TGCAGTGGGACTAGCGGGATCACAGATACGCAGTATTTT.

The genes are TRBV3-1 and TRBJ1-1; D gene unclear. CDR1 and CDR2 from the germline V gene are LGHDT and YNNKEL (reference sequence). V was clipped by 2 bases and J by 8 bases, with 9 bases between them. CDR3 length equals 12 residues. CDR3 sequence: CASSQFGEEAFF. Here the CDR3 DNA reads TGTGCCAGCAGCCAATTCGGGGAGGAAGCTTTCTTT.

The V gene is TRBV28, the J gene TRBJ2-6; D is tentatively TRBD1 or TRBD2 (5 bases each). V was trimmed by 5 bases and J by 0 bases, leaving 11 bases between them. The CDR3 runs 16 residues. Germline V gene lookup returns CDR1 MDHEN and CDR2 SYDVKM. As DNA, the CDR3 is TGTGCCAGCAGTAAGGGACGGATCTCTGGGGCCAACGTCCTGACTTTC. Amino acids: CASSKGRISGANVLTF. Using reference TRBV28 and TRBJ2-6 for the parts outside the CDR3, the full variable domain is DVKVTQSSRYLVKRTGEKVFLECVQDMDHENMFWYRQDPGLGLRLIYFSYDVKMKEKGDIPEGYSVSREKKERFSLILESASTNQTSMYLCASSKGRISGANVLTFGAGSRLTVL.

This clonotype was seen once. The chain combines TRBV19 with TRBJ2-7; the D gene is possibly TRBD2 (5 bases). This CDR3 region has 14 residues. Looked up from germline, CDR1 is LNHDA and CDR2 is SQIVND (reference sequence). V lost 1 base and J lost 4, with 11 bases in between. The CDR3 nucleotides read TGTGCCAGTAGTATAGTCGGGATCGGGTACGAGCAGTACTTC. Translated: CASSIVGIGYEQYF.

The J gene is TRBJ1-2, the V gene TRBV12-5; 7 bases fit TRBD1. Germline V gene data show CDR1 as LGHNT and CDR2 as FRNRAP. The CDR3 has 16 amino acids. Trimming took 1 base from V and 6 from J; bases not matched to a gene: 11. The CDR3 DNA reads TGTGCTAGTGGTTTGGACAGGGGATCCTCTAGAGATGGCTACACCTTC. Translating gives CASGLDRGSSRDGYTF. The complete variable domain, with remaining parts taken from reference TRBV12-5 and TRBJ1-2, reads DARVTQTPRHKVTEMGQEVTMRCQPILGHNTVFWYRQTMMQGLELLAYFRNRAPLDDSGMPKDRFSAEMPDATLATLKIQPSEPRDSAVYFCASGLDRGSSRDGYTFGSGTRLTVV.